This T cell receptor (beta chain) was sequenced during a study of blood T cell repertoires in COVID-19. Study-level information: Spain, Italy and the United States supplied samples that represented acute and convalescent COVID-19. Sources were T cells, B-cell-depleted T cells, or PBMCs; the material itself was cDNA or gDNA.

The V and J ends lost 0 bases and 0 bases respectively, with 6 bases between them. Looked up from germline, CDR1 is SQVTM and CDR2 is ANQGSEA. The CDR3 loop spans 14 amino acids. Per the original data handling: The assay estimated nucleated cells by amplifying reference gene primers. Measured with immunoSEQ multiplex PCR; TCRdb has only the in-frame clones, and not every one. Clone size and the V and J calls come from that table; the DNA yielded D and trimming. The sample holds about 140,000 clones, around 73% seen once. The clonotype comes from a woman aged 50 to 60 with active or convalescent COVID-19. Source material: peripheral blood. The chain has TRBV29-1 and TRBJ2-1; D not resolved. The CDR3 bases are TGCAGCGTTGAAGACTGGAGCTCCTACAATGAGCAGTTCTTC. Protein sequence: CSVEDWSSYNEQFF.